These 32 T cell receptor beta chains share one sample of origin, sequenced in a study of blood T cell repertoires in COVID-19. Clones were read by immunoSEQ multiplex PCR, and TCRdb kept only the in-frame ones, dropping some. The data show around 46,000 clones, with 70% to 90% seen just once and roughly 14% held by the top ten. The sample taken for sequencing was peripheral blood. These TCRs come from a human donor in a cohort sampled during active COVID-19. The donor label of this sample is uncertain.

The chain has TRBV27 and TRBJ2-1; D may be TRBD1 (5 bases). CDR1 is MNHEY and CDR2 is SMNVEV in the germline V gene (reference sequence). Trimming took off 5 bases at V and 2 bases at J, with 13 bases between the two ends. This CDR3 has 15 residues. CDR3 sequence reads: CASSLNQGTYNEQFF. The CDR3 nucleotides are TGTGCCAGCAGTCTAAACCAGGGTACCTACAATGAGCAGTTCTTC.

The V gene is TRBV18, the J gene TRBJ2-7; TRBD1 is a possible D gene (6 bases). From germline, CDR1 is KGHSH and CDR2 LQKENI. V lost 3 bases to trimming and J lost 2 bases, with 20 bases between them. There are 17 residues in the CDR3. The CDR3 DNA reads TGTGCCAGCTCACCTCTCCCGTGGGGGCTTTACCCCTACGAGCAGTACTTC. The encoded protein is CASSPLPWGLYPYEQYF. Supplemented by reference TRBV18 and TRBJ2-7, the full variable domain reads NAGVMQNPRHLVRRRGQEARLRCSPMKGHSHVYWYRQLPEEGLKFMVYLQKENIIDESGMPKERFSAEFPKEGPSILRIQQVVRGDSAAYFCASSPLPWGLYPYEQYFGPGTRLTVT.

V usage is TRBV29-1 and J usage is TRBJ2-1; 7 bases match TRBD1. This CDR3 region has 12 residues. With 8 bases clipped from V and 2 bases from J, the junction kept 3 bases outside the gene matches. From germline, CDR1 is SQVTM and CDR2 ANQGSEA. The CDR3 spells CSIGQAYNEQFF. The CDR3 nucleotides read TGCAGCATCGGACAGGCCTACAATGAGCAGTTCTTC.

V usage is TRBV24-1 and J usage is TRBJ2-3, with D perhaps matching TRBD2 (6 bases). Germline CDR1 and CDR2: KGHDR and SFDVKD. Trimming pared 3 bases from V and 3 bases from J, leaving 15 bases between. The CDR3 is 16 residues long. In DNA, the CDR3 is TGTGCCACCAGTGATACCGGGGGTTTTCGGACAGATACGCAGTATTTT. This sequence encodes CATSDTGGFRTDTQYF.

The V and J genes are TRBV7-2 and TRBJ1-2, with 7 bases lining up with TRBD1. The CDR3 sequence is 16 residues long. V lost 5 bases to trimming and J lost 4 bases; unmatched junction nucleotides: 13. Per germline, CDR1 SGHTA and CDR2 FQGNSA. CDR3 in DNA: TGTGCCAGCAGCGCACAAGCAGGGGGAAGCGGCTATGGCTACACCTTC. This sequence encodes CASSAQAGGSGYGYTF.

This rearrangement joins TRBV6-5 to TRBJ2-1, with 9 bases lining up with TRBD2. The J segment lost 7 bases and the V segment lost 7 bases, leaving 11 bases of the junction unmatched. Germline V gene data show CDR1 as MNHEY and CDR2 as SVGAGI. This CDR3 contains 15 residues. CDR3: CASIISGGAGNEQFF. CDR3 DNA: TGTGCCAGCATCATTAGCGGGGGTGCGGGGAATGAGCAGTTCTTC.

The rearrangement uses TRBV7-8 and TRBJ2-3; 7 bases are a match to TRBD1. The CDR3 runs to 15 residues. Germline assignment: CDR1 SGHVS and CDR2 FQNEAQ. With V trimmed by 5 bases and J by 0 bases, 5 bases remained unmatched. The CDR3 region is CASSPRQGSTDTQYF. Here the CDR3 DNA reads TGTGCCAGCAGCCCCCGACAGGGAAGCACAGATACGCAGTATTTT. The full variable domain, in which reference TRBV7-8 and TRBJ2-3 provide the parts outside the CDR3, is GAGVSQSPRYKVAKRGQDVALRCDPISGHVSLFWYQQALGQGPEFLTYFQNEAQLDKSGLPSDRFFAERPEGSVSTLKIQRTQQEDSAVYLCASSPRQGSTDTQYFGPGTRLTVL.

CDR3 loop: CASSREGQGAGGYTF. CDR3 DNA sequence: TGCGCCAGCAGCCGAGAGGGACAGGGGGCGGGAGGCTACACCTTC. The V gene is TRBV5-1, the J gene TRBJ1-2, with 12 positions matching TRBD1. J was trimmed by 8 bases and V by 4 bases; bases with no gene match: 9. Germline values: CDR1 SGHRS, CDR2 YFSETQ. The CDR3 is 15 residues long. The whole variable domain, remainder taken from reference TRBV5-1 and TRBJ1-2, is KAGVTQTPRYLIKTRGQQVTLSCSPISGHRSVSWYQQTPGQGLQFLFEYFSETQRNKGNFPGRFSGRQFSNSRSEMNVSTLELGDSALYLCASSREGQGAGGYTFGSGTRLTVV.

The V and J genes are TRBV5-1 and TRBJ2-5; 9 nucleotides align to TRBD1. CDR1 SGHRS and CDR2 YFSETQ come from the germline V gene. Trimming cost V 4 bases and J 7 bases; bases outside gene matches: 5. CDR3 length: 13 amino acids. CDR3 region: CASSPGQGGTQYF. The CDR3 DNA sequence: TGCGCCAGCAGCCCGGGACAGGGAGGGACCCAGTACTTC.

A single count supports this clone. The chain carries TRBV27 and TRBJ2-1; 8 positions agree with TRBD2. Germline CDR1 MNHEY, CDR2 SMNVEV (reference sequence). The CDR3 runs 13 residues. V gave up 6 bases and J gave up 6 bases; unmatched junction bases: 4. CDR3 DNA: TGTGCCAGCAGCTCCAGCGGGGGCAATGAGCAGTTCTTC. This gives the protein CASSSSGGNEQFF.

The V call is TRBV6-6, the J call TRBJ2-1; 8 nucleotides align to TRBD1. Trimming cost V 2 bases and J 13 bases; bases outside gene matches: 16. The germline CDR1 and CDR2 sequences are MNHNY and SVGAGI (reference sequence). There are 16 residues in the CDR3. The CDR3 nucleotides read TGTGCCAGCAGTTACGGCAACCCAGGGGGCGCAGAGGGACAGTTCTTC. Translating it yields CASSYGNPGGAEGQFF.

The chain recombines TRBV12-5 with TRBJ2-3, with TRBD1 identical over 7 bases. CDR3 length equals 15 residues. The trim removed 5 bases at V and 2 bases at J, leaving 7 bases unmatched. Germline CDR1 reads LGHNT; CDR2 reads FRNRAP. Here the CDR3 reads CASGPTGLSTDTQYF. In DNA, the CDR3 is TGTGCTAGTGGTCCGACAGGGCTTTCCACAGATACGCAGTATTTT.

The chain employs TRBV27 and TRBJ1-6; possible D gene TRBD1, 5 bases. The CDR3 is 15 amino acids. Trimming cost V 2 bases and J 9 bases, with 14 bases left between them. Per the germline V gene, CDR1 is MNHEY and CDR2 is SMNVEV (reference sequence). The CDR3 loop reads CASSLGGGYGSPLHF. The CDR3 coding sequence is TGTGCCAGCAGTTTAGGGGGGGGTTATGGTTCACCCCTCCACTTT.

As to this clone: Germline is not matched at one junction end, which may reflect a read error. J is TRBJ1-2 and V is TRBV20-1, with TRBD1 as a possible D gene (6 bases). This CDR3 spans 11 amino acids. The germline CDR1 and CDR2 sequences are DFQATT and SNEGSKA (reference sequence). The CDR3: CSARGQASRSF. The CDR3 nucleotides are TGCAGTGCTAGAGGACAGGCATCTAGGTCCTTC.

CDR3 loop: CASSTQGDGQPQHF. The CDR3 DNA sequence: TGTGCCAGCAGTACCCAGGGGGACGGTCAGCCCCAGCATTTT. This chain connects TRBV2 to TRBJ1-5; 7 bases agree with TRBD1. V gave up 5 bases and J gave up 6 bases; unmatched junction bases: 7. Germline CDR1 is SNHLY and CDR2 is FYNNEI. CDR3 length equals 14 residues. The full variable domain, with the rest looked up from reference TRBV2 and TRBJ1-5, is EPEVTQTPSHQVTQMGQEVILRCVPISNHLYFYWYRQILGQKVEFLVSFYNNEISEKSEIFDDQFSVERPDGSNFTLKIRSTKLEDSAMYFCASSTQGDGQPQHFGDGTRLSIL.

This chain connects TRBV4-2 to TRBJ2-1, with 15 bases matching TRBD2. Germline CDR1 LGHNA, CDR2 YNFKEQ. The CDR3 extends over 16 amino acids. Trimming removed 4 bases from V and 7 bases from J; junction bases left unmatched: 5. The CDR3 DNA follows: TGTGCCAGCAGCCCTTGGACTAGCGGGGGGGCAAATGAGCAGTTCTTC. Amino acids: CASSPWTSGGANEQFF.

The chain combines TRBV6-5 with TRBJ2-7; TRBD1 aligns across 9 bases. Germline CDR1 and CDR2: MNHEY and SVGAGI. The ends lost 0 bases at V and 6 bases at J; junction bases unmatched: 9. This CDR3 has 16 amino acids. CDR3 amino acids: CASSYSIGTGFREQYF. CDR3 bases: TGTGCCAGCAGTTACTCTATCGGGACAGGGTTTCGCGAGCAGTACTTC.

The chain couples TRBV6-2 or TRBV6-3 to TRBJ2-1; 8 bases map to TRBD2. CDR3 length equals 15 residues. Germline V gene sequence: CDR1 MNHEY, CDR2 SVGEGT. Trimming took 4 bases from V and 7 from J; bases not matched to a gene: 9. CDR3 sequence reads: CASSSRRGADNEQFF. The DNA for the CDR3 is TGTGCCAGCAGTTCCCGGCGGGGGGCCGATAATGAGCAGTTCTTC.

V usage is TRBV30 and J usage is TRBJ2-7; weak D call: TRBD2 (5 bases). The CDR3 covers 13 residues. Germline V lookup: CDR1 GTSNPN, CDR2 SVGIG (reference sequence). With 2 bases removed from V and 5 bases from J, the gap between germline ends came to 13 bases. CDR3 residues: CAWSSGLPNEQYF. CDR3 coding DNA: TGTGCCTGGAGTTCTGGACTGCCTAACGAGCAGTACTTC.

The rearrangement uses TRBV4-2 and TRBJ1-2; the D gene is possibly TRBD1 (6 bases). Germline CDR1 reads LGHNA; CDR2 reads YNFKEQ. The germline V and J ends were trimmed by 0 bases and 3 bases, with 14 bases remaining between them. The CDR3 runs 16 residues. CDR3: CASSQEVGGADYGYTF. Here the CDR3 DNA reads TGTGCCAGCAGCCAAGAGGTAGGGGGGGCGGACTATGGCTACACCTTC.

For the CDR3, the DNA is TGTGCCAGCAGTTTAGACCCCGGGACAGGGGTAGAGACCCAGTACTTC. Its protein is CASSLDPGTGVETQYF. The chain employs TRBV28 and TRBJ2-5; 10 positions agree with TRBD1. CDR1 and CDR2 from the germline V gene are MDHEN and SYDVKM. V was pared by 2 bases and J by 4 bases, with 7 bases of the junction left unmatched. CDR3 length equals 16 residues. The complete variable domain, with remaining parts taken from reference TRBV28 and TRBJ2-5, reads DVKVTQSSRYLVKRTGEKVFLECVQDMDHENMFWYRQDPGLGLRLIYFSYDVKMKEKGDIPEGYSVSREKKERFSLILESASTNQTSMYLCASSLDPGTGVETQYFGPGTRLLVL.

This sequence joins TRBV24-1 and TRBJ2-1, with 8 positions matching TRBD1. This CDR3 has 13 amino acids. J lost 7 bases, V lost 7 bases, and 5 bases had no gene match. The germline gives CDR1 KGHDR, CDR2 SFDVKD. The CDR3 sequence: CATRQGAMNEQFF. The DNA of the CDR3 is TGTGCCACCAGGCAGGGGGCCATGAATGAGCAGTTCTTC.

The genes are TRBV6-5 and TRBJ1-3; 7 bases align to TRBD1. The CDR3 extends over 16 amino acids. From germline, CDR1 is MNHEY and CDR2 SVGAGI. The V gene end was trimmed by 4 bases and the J gene end by 0 bases; junction bases not matched to a gene: 6. The CDR3 loop is CASSLGQPSSGNTIYF. The CDR3 DNA reads as TGTGCCAGCAGTTTGGGACAGCCCTCCTCTGGAAACACCATATATTTT.

In regard to this clone: The junction departs from germline at one end; a sequencing error may be responsible. V usage is TRBV5-6 and J usage is TRBJ1-4, with D maybe TRBD1 (5 bases). This CDR3 has 13 residues. The germline V gene has CDR1 SGHDT and CDR2 YYEEEE. In DNA, the CDR3 is TGTGCCAGCAGCTCCGGGACTAGTGAAAAACTGTTTTTT. Amino acids: CASSSGTSEKLFF.

This clone was seen just once. The chain has TRBV5-1 and TRBJ1-2; D is unclear. Trimming stripped 4 bases from V and 1 base from J, with 11 bases between. Germline-derived CDR1 and CDR2 are SGHRS and YFSETQ. The CDR3 runs to 14 residues. The CDR3 region has the DNA TGCGCCAGCAGCCCTGGCGGCAGTAACTATGGCTACACCTTC. Translation gives CASSPGGSNYGYTF.

The chain couples TRBV4-2 to TRBJ2-3, with 9 bases lining up with TRBD2. The CDR3 totals 18 residues. Losses at the gene ends were 1 base for V and 1 base for J; bases not matched to a gene: 9. Germline V gene sequence: CDR1 LGHNA, CDR2 YNFKEQ. CDR3 region: CASSQVSGGPLGTDTQYF. CDR3 sequence (DNA): TGTGCCAGCAGCCAAGTAAGCGGGGGGCCCCTCGGCACAGATACGCAGTATTTT.

The CDR3 bases are TGTGCCAGTACCCCTCTAGCGGGGGGGCCGGGGTACAATGAGCAGTTCTTC. It is translated as CASTPLAGGPGYNEQFF. V usage is TRBV19 and J usage is TRBJ2-1; 12 bases match TRBD2. V dropped 7 bases and J dropped 4; count of bases not matched to a gene: 11. Germline-derived CDR1 and CDR2 are LNHDA and SQIVND (reference sequence). This CDR3 has 17 residues.

This chain joins TRBV5-4 and TRBJ1-2; D is ambiguous. Trimming cost V 2 bases and J 6 bases, with 5 bases left between them. Germline V gene data show CDR1 as SGHNT and CDR2 as YYREEE (reference sequence). The CDR3 covers 11 residues. The CDR3 region has the DNA TGTGCCAGCAGCTTCGGAGATGGCTACACCTTC. This sequence encodes CASSFGDGYTF.

V is TRBV18 and J is TRBJ1-2; no clear D. Germline lookup yields CDR1 KGHSH and CDR2 LQKENI. The CDR3 totals 13 residues. V lost 3 bases, J lost 8 bases, and 13 bases lay in between. CDR3 sequence: CASSPRREGGYTF. In DNA form, the CDR3 reads TGTGCCAGCTCACCTCGGAGGGAGGGCGGCTACACCTTC. Full variable domain (outside the CDR3, taken from reference TRBV18 and TRBJ1-2): NAGVMQNPRHLVRRRGQEARLRCSPMKGHSHVYWYRQLPEEGLKFMVYLQKENIIDESGMPKERFSAEFPKEGPSILRIQQVVRGDSAAYFCASSPRREGGYTFGSGTRLTVV.

The chain employs TRBV5-4 and TRBJ2-7; D is ambiguous. This CDR3 has 13 residues. The V end lost 0 bases, the J end lost 3 bases, and 7 bases lay between the germline ends. The germline V gene has CDR1 SGHNT and CDR2 YYREEE (reference sequence). CDR3 nucleotides: TGTGCCAGCAGCTTGGGTAGAAGCTACGAGCAGTACTTC. This gives the protein CASSLGRSYEQYF.

This chain links TRBV4-1 with TRBJ1-2; 10 nucleotides align to TRBD1. V lost 0 bases, J lost 6 bases, and 7 bases stayed unmatched. There are 16 residues in the CDR3. Germline V gives CDR1 MGHRA, CDR2 YSYEKL. The CDR3 sequence: CASSQDRGQGFHGYTF. The CDR3 DNA follows: TGCGCCAGCAGCCAAGATAGGGGACAGGGGTTTCATGGCTACACCTTC.

V and J are TRBV5-5 and TRBJ2-1; 8 bases align to TRBD1. The germline gives CDR1 SGHKS, CDR2 YYEKEE (reference sequence). There are 15 residues in the CDR3. J lost 2 bases, V lost 4 bases, and 5 bases had no gene match. The CDR3 loop is CASSPRDRPYNEQFF. CDR3 nucleotide sequence: TGTGCCAGCAGCCCGAGGGACAGGCCCTACAATGAGCAGTTCTTC.